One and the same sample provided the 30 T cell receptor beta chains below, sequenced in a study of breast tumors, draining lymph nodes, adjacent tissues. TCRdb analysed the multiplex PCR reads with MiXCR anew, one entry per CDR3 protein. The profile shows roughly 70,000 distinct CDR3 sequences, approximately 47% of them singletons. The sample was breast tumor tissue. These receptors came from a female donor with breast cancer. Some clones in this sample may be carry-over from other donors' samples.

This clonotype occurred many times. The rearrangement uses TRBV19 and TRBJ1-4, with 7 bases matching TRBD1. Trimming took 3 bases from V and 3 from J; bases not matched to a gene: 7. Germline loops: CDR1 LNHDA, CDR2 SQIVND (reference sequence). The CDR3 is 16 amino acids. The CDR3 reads CASSILGGGPNEKLFF. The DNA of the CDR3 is TGTGCCAGTAGTATTTTGGGAGGGGGCCCTAATGAAAAACTGTTTTTT.

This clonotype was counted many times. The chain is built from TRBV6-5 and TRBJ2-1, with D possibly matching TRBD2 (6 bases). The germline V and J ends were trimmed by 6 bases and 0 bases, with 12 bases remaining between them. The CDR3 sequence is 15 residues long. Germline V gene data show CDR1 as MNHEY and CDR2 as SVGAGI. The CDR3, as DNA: TGTGCCAGCAGGTTAGCGGACCACTCCTACAATGAGCAGTTCTTC. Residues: CASRLADHSYNEQFF.

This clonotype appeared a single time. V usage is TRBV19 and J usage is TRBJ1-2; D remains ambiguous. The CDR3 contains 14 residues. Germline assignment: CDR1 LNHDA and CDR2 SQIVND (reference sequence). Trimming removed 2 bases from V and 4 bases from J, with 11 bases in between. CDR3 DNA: TGTGCCAGTAGTATAAGTGGAACAGCCTATGGCTACACCTTC. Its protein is CASSISGTAYGYTF.

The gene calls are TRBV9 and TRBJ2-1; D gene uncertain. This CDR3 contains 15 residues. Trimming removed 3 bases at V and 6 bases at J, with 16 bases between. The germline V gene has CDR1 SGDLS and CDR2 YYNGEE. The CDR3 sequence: CASSEPLRRLNEQFF. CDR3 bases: TGTGCCAGCAGCGAACCGTTGCGCCGGCTCAATGAGCAGTTCTTC.

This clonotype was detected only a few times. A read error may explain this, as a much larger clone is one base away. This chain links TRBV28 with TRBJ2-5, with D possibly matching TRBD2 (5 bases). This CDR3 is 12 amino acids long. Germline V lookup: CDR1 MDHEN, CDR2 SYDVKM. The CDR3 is CASSSQWETQHF. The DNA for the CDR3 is TGTGCCAGCAGTTCTCAATGGGAGACCCAGCACTTC.

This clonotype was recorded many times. The CDR3 bases are TGTGCCATTAACACGGGTGAAAAACTGTTTTTT. Amino acids: CAINTGEKLFF. The V and J genes are TRBV6-1 and TRBJ1-4, with D uncertain. The germline V and J ends were trimmed by 10 bases and 7 bases, with 10 bases remaining between them. CDR3 length equals 11 residues. CDR1 and CDR2 from the germline V gene are MNHNS and SASEGT.

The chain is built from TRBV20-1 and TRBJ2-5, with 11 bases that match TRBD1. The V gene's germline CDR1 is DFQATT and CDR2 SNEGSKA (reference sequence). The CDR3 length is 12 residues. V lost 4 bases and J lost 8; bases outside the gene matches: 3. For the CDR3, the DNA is TGCAGTGCTACGGGACAGGGGGTCACCCAGTACTTC. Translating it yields CSATGQGVTQYF.

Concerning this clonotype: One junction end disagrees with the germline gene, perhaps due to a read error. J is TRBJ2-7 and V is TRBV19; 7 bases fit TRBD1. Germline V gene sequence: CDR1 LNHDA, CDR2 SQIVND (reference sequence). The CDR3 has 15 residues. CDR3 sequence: CASSVVPTGNYGQYF. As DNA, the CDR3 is TGTGCCAGCAGTGTGGTACCGACAGGGAACTACGGGCAGTACTTC.

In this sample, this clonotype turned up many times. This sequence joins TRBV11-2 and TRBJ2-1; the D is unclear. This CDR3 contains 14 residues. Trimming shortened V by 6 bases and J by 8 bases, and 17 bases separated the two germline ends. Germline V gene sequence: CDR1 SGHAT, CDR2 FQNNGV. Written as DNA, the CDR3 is TGTGCCAGCAGTAAGGGTTCCACCCGGGATGAGCAGTTCTTC. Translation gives CASSKGSTRDEQFF. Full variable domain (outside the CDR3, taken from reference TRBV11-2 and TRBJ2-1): EAGVAQSPRYKIIEKRQSVAFWCNPISGHATLYWYQQILGQGPKLLIQFQNNGVVDDSQLPKDRFSAERLKGVDSTLKIQPAKLEDSAVYLCASSKGSTRDEQFFGPGTRLTVL.

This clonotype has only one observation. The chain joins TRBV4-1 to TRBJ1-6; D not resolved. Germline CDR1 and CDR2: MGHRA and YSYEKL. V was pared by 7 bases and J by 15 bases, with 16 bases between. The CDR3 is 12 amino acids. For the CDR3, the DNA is TGCGCCAGCATGGCGGGAGGGCAGGTCCTCCACTTT. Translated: CASMAGGQVLHF.

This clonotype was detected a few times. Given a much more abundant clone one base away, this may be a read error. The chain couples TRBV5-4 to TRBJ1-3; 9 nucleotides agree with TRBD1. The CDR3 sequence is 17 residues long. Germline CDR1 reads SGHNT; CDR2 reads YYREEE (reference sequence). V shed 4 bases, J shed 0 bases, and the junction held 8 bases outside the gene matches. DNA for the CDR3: TGTGCCAGCAGCCGGGACAGGGCGGCCTCCTCTGGAAACACCATATATTTT. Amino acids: CASSRDRAASSGNTIYF.

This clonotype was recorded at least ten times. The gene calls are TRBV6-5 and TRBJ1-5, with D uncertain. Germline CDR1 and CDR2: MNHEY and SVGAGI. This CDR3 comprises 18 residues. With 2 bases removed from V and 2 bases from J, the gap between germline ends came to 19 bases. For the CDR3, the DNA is TGTGCCAGCAGTTACACCGTCCCAGGTCCAGGAGGCAATCAGCCCCAGCATTTT. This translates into CASSYTVPGPGGNQPQHF.

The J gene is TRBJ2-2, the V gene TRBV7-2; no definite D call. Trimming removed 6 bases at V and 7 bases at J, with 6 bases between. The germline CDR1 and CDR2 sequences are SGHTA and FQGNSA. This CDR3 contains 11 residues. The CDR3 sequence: CASRRSGELFF. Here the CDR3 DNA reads TGTGCCAGCAGACGTAGCGGGGAGCTGTTTTTT. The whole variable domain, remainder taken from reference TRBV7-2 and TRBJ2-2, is GAGVSQSPSNKVTEKGKDVELRCDPISGHTALYWYRQSLGQGLEFLIYFQGNSAPDKSGLPSDRFSAERTGGSVSTLTIQRTQQEDSAVYLCASRRSGELFFGEGSRLTVL.

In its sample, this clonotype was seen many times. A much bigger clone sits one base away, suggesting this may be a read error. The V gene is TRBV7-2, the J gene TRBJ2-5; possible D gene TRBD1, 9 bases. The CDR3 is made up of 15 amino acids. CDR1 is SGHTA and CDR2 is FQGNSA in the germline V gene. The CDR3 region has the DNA TGTGCCAGCAGCCCGGGGGGGACAGGGAGAGAGACCCAGCACTTC. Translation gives CASSPGGTGRETQHF. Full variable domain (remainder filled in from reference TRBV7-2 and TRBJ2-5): GAGVSQSPSNKVTEKGKDVELRCDPISGHTALYWYRQSLGQGLEFLIYFQGNSAPDKSGLPSDRFSAERTGGSVSTLTIQRTQQEDSAVYLCASSPGGTGRETQHFGPGTRLLVL.

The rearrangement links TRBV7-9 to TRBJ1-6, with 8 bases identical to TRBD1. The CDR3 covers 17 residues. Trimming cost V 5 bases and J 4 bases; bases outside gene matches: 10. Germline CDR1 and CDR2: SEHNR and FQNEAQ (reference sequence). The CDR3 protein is CASSLNTGGQYNSPLHF. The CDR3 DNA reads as TGTGCCAGCAGCCTAAACACAGGGGGACAGTATAATTCACCCCTCCACTTT.

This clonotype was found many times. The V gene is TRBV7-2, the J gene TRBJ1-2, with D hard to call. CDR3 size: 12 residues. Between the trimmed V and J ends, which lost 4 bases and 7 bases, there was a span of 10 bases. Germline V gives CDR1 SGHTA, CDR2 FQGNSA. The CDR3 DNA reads TGTGCCAGCAGCTCGGTCTCGTTTGGCTACACCTTC. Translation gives CASSSVSFGYTF.

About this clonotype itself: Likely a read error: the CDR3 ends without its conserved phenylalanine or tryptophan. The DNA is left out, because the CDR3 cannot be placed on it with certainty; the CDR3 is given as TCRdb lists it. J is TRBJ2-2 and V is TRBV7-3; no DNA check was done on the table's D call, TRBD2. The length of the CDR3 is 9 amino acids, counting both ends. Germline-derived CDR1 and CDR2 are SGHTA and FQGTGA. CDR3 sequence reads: CASSLCPGL.

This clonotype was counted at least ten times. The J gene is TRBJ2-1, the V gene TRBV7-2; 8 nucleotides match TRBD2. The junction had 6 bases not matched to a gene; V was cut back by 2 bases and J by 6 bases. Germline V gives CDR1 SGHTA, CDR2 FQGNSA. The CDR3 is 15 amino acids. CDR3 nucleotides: TGTGCCAGCAGCTTAAACAGCGGGAGCGTCAATGAGCAGTTCTTC. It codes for CASSLNSGSVNEQFF.

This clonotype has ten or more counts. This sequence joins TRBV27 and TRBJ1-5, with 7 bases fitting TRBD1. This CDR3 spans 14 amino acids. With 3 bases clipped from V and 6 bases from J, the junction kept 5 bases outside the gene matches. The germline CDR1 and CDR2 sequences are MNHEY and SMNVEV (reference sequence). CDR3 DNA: TGTGCCAGCAGTTTCGACAGGGTTGGTCAGCCCCAGCATTTT. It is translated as CASSFDRVGQPQHF.

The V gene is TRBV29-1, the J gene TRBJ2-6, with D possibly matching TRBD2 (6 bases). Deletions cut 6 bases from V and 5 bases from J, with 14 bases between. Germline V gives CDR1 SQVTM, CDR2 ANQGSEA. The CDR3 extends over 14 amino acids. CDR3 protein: CSVQKGGRANVLTF. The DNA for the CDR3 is TGCAGCGTCCAAAAGGGCGGGAGGGCCAACGTCCTGACTTTC.

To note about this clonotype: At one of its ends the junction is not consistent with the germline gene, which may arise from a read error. CDR3 region: CTSSSGLPEHEQFF. The CDR3 region has the DNA TGTACCAGCAGTTCCGGACTCCCTGAGCATGAGCAGTTCTTC. The chain joins TRBV12-3 or TRBV12-4 to TRBJ2-1; possible D gene TRBD2, 5 bases. The CDR3 contains 14 residues.

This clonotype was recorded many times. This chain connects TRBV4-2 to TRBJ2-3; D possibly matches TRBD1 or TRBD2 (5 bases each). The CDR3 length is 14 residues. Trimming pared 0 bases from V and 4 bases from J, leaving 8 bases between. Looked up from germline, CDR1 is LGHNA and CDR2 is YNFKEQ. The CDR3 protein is CASSQERGSDTQYF. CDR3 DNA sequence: TGTGCCAGCAGCCAAGAACGGGGCTCAGATACGCAGTATTTT.

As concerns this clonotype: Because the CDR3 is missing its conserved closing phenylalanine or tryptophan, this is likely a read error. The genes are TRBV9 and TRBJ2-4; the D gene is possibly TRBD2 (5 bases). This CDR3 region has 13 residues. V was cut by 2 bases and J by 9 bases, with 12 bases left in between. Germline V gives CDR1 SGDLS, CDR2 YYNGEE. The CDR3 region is CASSVVSRGIQYS. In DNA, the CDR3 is TGTGCCAGCAGCGTGGTGAGTCGGGGCATTCAGTACTCC.

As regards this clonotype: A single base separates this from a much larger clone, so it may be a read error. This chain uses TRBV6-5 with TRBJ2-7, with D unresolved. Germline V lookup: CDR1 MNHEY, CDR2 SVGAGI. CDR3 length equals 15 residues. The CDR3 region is CASSYSISGFYEQCF. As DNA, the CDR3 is TGTGCCAGCAGTTACTCAATTTCGGGTTTCTACGAGCAGTGCTTC.

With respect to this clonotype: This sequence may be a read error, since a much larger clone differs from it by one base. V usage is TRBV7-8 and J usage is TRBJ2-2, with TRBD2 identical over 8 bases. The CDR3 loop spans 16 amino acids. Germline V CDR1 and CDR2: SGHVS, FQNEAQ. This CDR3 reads CASRLAGGGNTGELFF. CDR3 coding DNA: TGTGCCAGCAGATTAGCCGGGGGGGGGAACACCGGGGAGCTGTTTTTT. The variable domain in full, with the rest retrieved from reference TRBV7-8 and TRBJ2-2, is GAGVSQSPRYKVAKRGQDVALRCDPISGHVSLFWYQQALGQGPEFLTYFQNEAQLDKSGLPSDRFFAERPEGSVSTLKIQRTQQEDSAVYLCASRLAGGGNTGELFFGEGSRLTVL.

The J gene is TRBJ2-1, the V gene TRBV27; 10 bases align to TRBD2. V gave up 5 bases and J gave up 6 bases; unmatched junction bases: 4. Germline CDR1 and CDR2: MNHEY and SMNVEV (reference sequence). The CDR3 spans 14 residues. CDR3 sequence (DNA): TGTGCCAGCAGTCAAATAGCGGGGGGCAATGAGCAGTTCTTC. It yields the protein CASSQIAGGNEQFF.

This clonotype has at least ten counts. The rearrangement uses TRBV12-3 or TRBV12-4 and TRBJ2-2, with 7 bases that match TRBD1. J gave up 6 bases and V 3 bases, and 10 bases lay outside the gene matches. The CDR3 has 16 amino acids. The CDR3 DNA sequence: TGTGCCAGCAGTTTGAGCGTGTACAGGGGTTCCGGGGAGCTGTTTTTT. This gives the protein CASSLSVYRGSGELFF.

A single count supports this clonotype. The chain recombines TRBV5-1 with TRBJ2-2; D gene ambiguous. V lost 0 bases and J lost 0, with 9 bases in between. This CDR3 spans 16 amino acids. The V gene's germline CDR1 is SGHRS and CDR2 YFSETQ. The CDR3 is CASSLEVGPNTGELFF. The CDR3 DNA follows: TGCGCCAGCAGCTTGGAGGTAGGGCCGAACACCGGGGAGCTGTTTTTT.

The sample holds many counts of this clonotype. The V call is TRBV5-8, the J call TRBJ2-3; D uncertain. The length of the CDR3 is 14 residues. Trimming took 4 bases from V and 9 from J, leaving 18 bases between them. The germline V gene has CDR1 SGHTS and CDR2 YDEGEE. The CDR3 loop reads CASSASDRDLTQYF. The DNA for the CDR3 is TGTGCCAGCAGCGCAAGCGACCGTGACCTAACGCAGTATTTT.

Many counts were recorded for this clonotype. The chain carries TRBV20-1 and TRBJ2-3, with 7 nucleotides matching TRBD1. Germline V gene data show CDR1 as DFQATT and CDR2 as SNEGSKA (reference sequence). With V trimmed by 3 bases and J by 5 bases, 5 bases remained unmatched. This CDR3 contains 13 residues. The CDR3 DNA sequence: TGCAGTGCTAGGACAGGGTGGGAAGATACGCAGTATTTT. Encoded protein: CSARTGWEDTQYF.